This T cell receptor (beta chain) was profiled in a study of blood T cell repertoires in COVID-19. The protocol was immunoSEQ multiplex PCR, while the TCRdb copy is restricted to in-frame clones and leaves out a portion. The sample holds around 140,000 clones, approximately 80% seen once. The germline V and J ends were trimmed by 1 base and 12 bases, with 16 bases remaining between them. Germline V gene lookup returns CDR1 SGHNT and CDR2 YENEEA. The CDR3 length is 14 residues. This clone was counted a few times. Sequenced input: peripheral blood. The chain employs TRBV11-3 and TRBJ2-1; D possibly corresponds to TRBD1 (5 bases). The receptor's source is a human donor in a cohort sampled during active COVID-19. CDR3 sequence: CASSLGGNPGLQFF. CDR3 bases: TGTGCCAGCAGCTTAGGGGGCAACCCGGGTTTGCAGTTCTTC.